This TCR beta chain was obtained from a study of T-cell reconstitution after alpha-beta-depleted transplantation in children. Preparation of the TCRbeta library used unique molecular identifiers. MiXCR was run by TCRdb on the PCR reads, yielding one entry per CDR3 protein. The sample shows 81,000 or so distinct CDR3 sequences, 15% to 19% of them seen only once. This CDR3 comprises 13 residues. With 0 bases removed from V and 1 base from J, the gap between germline ends came to 6 bases. In germline, CDR1 is GTSNPN, CDR2 SVGIG (reference sequence). Here the sequenced sample was PBMCs, mostly from graft donor cells, taken 180 days after TCRalphabeta/CD19-depleted stem cell transplant. This TCR came from a male patient aged 2 to 10 who had a stem cell transplant for acute lymphoblastic leukemia, so the T cells may come from the graft donor. The chain recombines TRBV30 with TRBJ1-1; D call uncertain. The CDR3 reads CAWSVTENTEAFF. The DNA for the CDR3 is TGTGCCTGGAGTGTAACAGAGAACACTGAAGCTTTCTTT.